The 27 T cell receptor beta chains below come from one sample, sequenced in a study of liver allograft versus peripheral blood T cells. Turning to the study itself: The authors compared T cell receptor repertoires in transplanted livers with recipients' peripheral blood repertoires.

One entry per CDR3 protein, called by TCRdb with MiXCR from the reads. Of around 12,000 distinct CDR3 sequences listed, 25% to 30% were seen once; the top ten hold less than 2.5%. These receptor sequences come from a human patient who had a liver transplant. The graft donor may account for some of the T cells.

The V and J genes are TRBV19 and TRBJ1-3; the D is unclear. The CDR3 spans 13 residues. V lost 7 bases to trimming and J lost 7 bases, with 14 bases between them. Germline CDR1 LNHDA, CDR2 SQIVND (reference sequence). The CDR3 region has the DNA TGTGCCAGTATCCCGGGCGCGGCCAACACCATATATTTT. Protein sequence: CASIPGAANTIYF.

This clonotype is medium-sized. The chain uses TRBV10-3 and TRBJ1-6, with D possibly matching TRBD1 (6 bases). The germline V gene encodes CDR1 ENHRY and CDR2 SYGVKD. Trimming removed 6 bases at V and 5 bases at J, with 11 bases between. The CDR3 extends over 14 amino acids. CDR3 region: CAISQGSNNSPLHF. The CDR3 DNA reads TGTGCCATCAGCCAGGGGAGCAATAATTCACCCCTCCACTTT.

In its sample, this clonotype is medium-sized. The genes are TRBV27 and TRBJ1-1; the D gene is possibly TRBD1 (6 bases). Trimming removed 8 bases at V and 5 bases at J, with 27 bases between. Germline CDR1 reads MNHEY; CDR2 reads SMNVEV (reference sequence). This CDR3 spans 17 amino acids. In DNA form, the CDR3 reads TGTGCCAGCTCTAAAGGGAACAGGGATAGAGAAGATACTGAAGCTTTCTTT. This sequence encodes CASSKGNRDREDTEAFF.

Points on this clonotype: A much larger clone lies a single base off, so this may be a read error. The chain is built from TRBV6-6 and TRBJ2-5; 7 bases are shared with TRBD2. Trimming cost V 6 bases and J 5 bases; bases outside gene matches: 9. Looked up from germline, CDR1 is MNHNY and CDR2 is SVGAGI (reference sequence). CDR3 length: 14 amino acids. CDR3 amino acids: CASRGRASHETQYF. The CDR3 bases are TGTGCCAGCAGAGGGAGGGCTAGCCATGAGACCCAGTACTTC.

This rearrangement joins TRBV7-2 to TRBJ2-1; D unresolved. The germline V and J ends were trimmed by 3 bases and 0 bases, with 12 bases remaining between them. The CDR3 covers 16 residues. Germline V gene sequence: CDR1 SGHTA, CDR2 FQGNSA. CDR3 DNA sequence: TGTGCCAGCAGCTTTCAACCACGGAGCTCCTACAATGAGCAGTTCTTC. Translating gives CASSFQPRSSYNEQFF.

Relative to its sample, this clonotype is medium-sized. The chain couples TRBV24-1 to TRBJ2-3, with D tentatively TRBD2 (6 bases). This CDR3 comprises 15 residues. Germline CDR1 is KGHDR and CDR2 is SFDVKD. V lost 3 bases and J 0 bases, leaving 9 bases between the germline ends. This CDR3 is CATSDRRESTDTQYF. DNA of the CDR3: TGTGCCACCAGTGATAGGAGGGAGAGCACAGATACGCAGTATTTT.

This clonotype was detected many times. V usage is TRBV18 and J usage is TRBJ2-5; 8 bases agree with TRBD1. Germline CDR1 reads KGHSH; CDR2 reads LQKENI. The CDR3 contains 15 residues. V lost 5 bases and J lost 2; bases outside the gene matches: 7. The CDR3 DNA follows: TGTGCCAGCTCAGCGGGACAGGCGCAACAAGAGACCCAGTACTTC. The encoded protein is CASSAGQAQQETQYF.

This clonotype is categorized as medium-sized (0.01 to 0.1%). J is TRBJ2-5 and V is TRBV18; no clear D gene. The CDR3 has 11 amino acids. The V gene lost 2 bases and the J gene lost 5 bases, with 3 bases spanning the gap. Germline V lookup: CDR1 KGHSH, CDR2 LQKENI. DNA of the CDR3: TGTGCCAGCTCACCAGGGGAGACCCAGTACTTC. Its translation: CASSPGETQYF.

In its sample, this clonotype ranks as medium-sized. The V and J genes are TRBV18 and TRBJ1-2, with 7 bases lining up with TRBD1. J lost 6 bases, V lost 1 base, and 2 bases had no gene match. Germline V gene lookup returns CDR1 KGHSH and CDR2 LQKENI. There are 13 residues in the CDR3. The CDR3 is CASSPRDSDGYTF. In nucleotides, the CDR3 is TGTGCCAGCTCACCACGGGACAGCGATGGCTACACCTTC.

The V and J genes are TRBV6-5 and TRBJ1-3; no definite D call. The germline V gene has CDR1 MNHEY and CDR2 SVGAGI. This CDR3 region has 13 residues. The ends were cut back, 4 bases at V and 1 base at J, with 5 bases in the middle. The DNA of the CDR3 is TGTGCCAGCAGTTCCCATTCTGGAAACACCATATATTTT. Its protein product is CASSSHSGNTIYF.

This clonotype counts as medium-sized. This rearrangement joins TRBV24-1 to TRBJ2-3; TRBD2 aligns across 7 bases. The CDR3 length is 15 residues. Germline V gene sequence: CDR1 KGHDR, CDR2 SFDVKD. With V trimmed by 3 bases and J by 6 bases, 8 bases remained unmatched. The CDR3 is CATSDGTKGADTQYF. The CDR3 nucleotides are TGTGCCACCAGTGATGGGACTAAGGGAGCTGATACGCAGTATTTT.

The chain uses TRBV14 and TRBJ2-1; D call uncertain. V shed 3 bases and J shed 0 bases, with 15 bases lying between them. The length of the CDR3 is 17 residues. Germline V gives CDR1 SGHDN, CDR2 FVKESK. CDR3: CASSHPSDSSSYNEQFF. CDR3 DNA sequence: TGTGCCAGCAGCCATCCCTCCGACTCGAGCTCCTACAATGAGCAGTTCTTC.

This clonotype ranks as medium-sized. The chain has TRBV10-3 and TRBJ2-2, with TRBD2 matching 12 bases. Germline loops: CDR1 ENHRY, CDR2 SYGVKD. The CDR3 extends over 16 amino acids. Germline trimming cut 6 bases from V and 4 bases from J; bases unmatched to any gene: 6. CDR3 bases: TGTGCCATCAGGACTAGCGGGAGTGGTGTCACCGGGGAGCTGTTTTTT. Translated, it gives CAIRTSGSGVTGELFF.

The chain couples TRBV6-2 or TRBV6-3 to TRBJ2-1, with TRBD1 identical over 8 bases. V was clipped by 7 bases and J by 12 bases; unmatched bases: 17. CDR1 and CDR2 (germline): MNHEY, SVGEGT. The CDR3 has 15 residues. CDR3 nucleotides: TGTGCCAGCAACTACCGGGACAGGACTCATCGAGGGCAGTTCTTC. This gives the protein CASNYRDRTHRGQFF.

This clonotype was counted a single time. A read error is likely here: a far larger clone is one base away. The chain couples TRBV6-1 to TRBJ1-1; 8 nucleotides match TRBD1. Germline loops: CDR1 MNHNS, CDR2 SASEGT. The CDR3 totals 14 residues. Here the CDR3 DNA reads TGTGCCATCACTCGGGACAGGACGAACACTGTAGCTTTCTTT. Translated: CAITRDRTNTVAFF.

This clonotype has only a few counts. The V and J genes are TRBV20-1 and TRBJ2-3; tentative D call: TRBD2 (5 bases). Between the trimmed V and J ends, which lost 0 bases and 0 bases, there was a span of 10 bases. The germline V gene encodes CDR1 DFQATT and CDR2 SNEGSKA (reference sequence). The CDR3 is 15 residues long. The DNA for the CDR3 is TGCAGTGCTAGAGACCGGAGGAGCAGCACAGATACGCAGTATTTT. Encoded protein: CSARDRRSSTDTQYF.

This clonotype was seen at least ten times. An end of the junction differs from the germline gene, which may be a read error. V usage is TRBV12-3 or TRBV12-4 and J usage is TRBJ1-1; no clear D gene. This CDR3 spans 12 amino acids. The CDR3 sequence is CACRLMNTEAFF. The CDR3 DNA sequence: TGTGCCTGCAGGCTAATGAACACTGAAGCTTTCTTT.

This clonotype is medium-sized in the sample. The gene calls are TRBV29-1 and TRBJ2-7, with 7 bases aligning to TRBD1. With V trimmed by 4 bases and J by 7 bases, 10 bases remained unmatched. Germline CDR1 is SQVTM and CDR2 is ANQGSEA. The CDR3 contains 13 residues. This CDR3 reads CSVAPRTGQEQYF. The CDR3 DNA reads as TGCAGCGTTGCGCCCCGGACAGGCCAGGAGCAGTACTTC.

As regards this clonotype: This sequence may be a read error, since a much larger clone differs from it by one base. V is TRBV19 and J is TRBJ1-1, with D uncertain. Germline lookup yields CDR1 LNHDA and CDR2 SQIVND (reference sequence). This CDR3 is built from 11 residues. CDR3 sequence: CASSMIGEALF. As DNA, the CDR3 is TGTGCCAGTAGTATGATCGGTGAAGCTTTATTT.

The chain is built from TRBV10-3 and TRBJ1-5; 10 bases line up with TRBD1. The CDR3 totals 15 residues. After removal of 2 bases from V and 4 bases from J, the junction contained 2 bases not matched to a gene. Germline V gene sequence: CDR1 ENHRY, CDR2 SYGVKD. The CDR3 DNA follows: TGTGCCATCAGTGAGGGGACAGGGGAGAATCAGCCCCAGCATTTT. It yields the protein CAISEGTGENQPQHF.

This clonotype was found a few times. CDR3 loop: CASSSGTDGNTEAFF. The CDR3 region has the DNA TGTGCCAGCAGTTCCGGGACGGATGGTAACACTGAAGCTTTCTTT. This chain uses TRBV28 with TRBJ1-1; TRBD1 is a possible D gene (5 bases). V shed 4 bases and J shed 2 bases, with 14 bases lying between them. The CDR3 sequence is 15 residues long. In germline, CDR1 is MDHEN, CDR2 SYDVKM.

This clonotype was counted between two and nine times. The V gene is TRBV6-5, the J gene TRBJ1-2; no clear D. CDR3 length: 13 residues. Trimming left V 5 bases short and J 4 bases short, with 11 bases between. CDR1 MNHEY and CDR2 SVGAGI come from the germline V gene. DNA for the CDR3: TGTGCCAGCAGTCTCGGTGGCGGCTATGGCTACACCTTC. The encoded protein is CASSLGGGYGYTF.

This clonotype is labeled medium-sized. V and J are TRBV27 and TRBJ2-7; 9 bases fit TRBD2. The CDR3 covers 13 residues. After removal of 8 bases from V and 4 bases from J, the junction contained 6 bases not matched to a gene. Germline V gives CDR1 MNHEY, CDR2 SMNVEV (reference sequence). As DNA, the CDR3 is TGTGCCAGCGTCGGACTAGCGACGTACGAGCAGTACTTC. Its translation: CASVGLATYEQYF.

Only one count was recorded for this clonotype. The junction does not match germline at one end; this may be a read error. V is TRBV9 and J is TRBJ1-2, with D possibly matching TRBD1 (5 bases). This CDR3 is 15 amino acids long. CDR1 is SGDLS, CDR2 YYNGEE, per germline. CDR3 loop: CASSVDAGSGYDYTF. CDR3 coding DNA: TGTGCCAGCAGCGTAGATGCAGGGTCCGGCTATGACTACACCTTC.

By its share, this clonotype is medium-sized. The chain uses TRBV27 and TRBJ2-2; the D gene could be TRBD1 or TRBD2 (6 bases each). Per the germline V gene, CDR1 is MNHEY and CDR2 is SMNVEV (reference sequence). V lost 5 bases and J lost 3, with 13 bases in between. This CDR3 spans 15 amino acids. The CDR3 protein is CASSLTGTYTGELFF. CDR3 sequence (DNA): TGTGCCAGCAGTCTAACAGGGACTTACACCGGGGAGCTGTTTTTT.

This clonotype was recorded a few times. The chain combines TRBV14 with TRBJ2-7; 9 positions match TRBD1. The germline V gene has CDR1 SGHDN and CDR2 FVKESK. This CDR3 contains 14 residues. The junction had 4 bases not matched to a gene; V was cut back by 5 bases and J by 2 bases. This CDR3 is CASSDRQGAYEQYF. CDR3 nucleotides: TGTGCCAGCAGCGATCGACAGGGGGCCTACGAGCAGTACTTC.

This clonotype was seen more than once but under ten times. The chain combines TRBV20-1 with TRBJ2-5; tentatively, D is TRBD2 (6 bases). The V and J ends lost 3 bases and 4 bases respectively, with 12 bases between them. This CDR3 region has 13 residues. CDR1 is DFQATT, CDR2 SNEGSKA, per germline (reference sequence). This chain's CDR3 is CSARAGSAETQYF. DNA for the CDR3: TGCAGTGCTAGGGCGGGATCGGCAGAGACCCAGTACTTC.